This TCR beta chain originates from a study of CD8+CD57+ T cells in acquired aplastic anemia. Overall study: Across the sorted CD4+ and CD8+ cells, DNA amounts averaged about 3.1 ug.

Profiling that covered TCR beta VDJ and CDR3 relied on genomic DNA as its template. Via MiXCR, TCRdb re-called the reads, giving one row per CDR3 protein. The sample yields roughly 260,000 distinct CDR3 sequences, 47% seen once. This clonotype was seen many times. Its antigen remains unknown. Study-wide results and limits: The study identified more than 25 CD8+ CDR3 sequences shared by patients and controls.

The CDR3 has 15 residues. V shed 5 bases and J shed 2 bases, with 13 bases lying between them. All sequencing subjects had displayed CD8+CD57+ cell expansion on flow cytometry. Sequenced material: sorted CD4+, CD8+, or CD8+CD57+ T cells (not recorded which) from PBMCs. The chain combines TRBV12-3 or TRBV12-4 with TRBJ1-5; D remains unclear. The source is a human donor with aplastic anemia. CDR3 amino acids: CASSVRVNGNQPQHF. For the CDR3, the DNA is TGTGCCAGCAGTGTCCGGGTCAACGGCAATCAGCCCCAGCATTTT.